This TCR beta chain comes out of a study of blood T cell repertoires in COVID-19. Background on the study: Whether acute or convalescent, the COVID-19 samples came from the United States, Italy and Spain. From T cells, B-cell-depleted T cells, or PBMCs came the material, which was cDNA or gDNA.

Per the authors' pipeline: The authors estimated nucleated cell counts from reference gene primer amplification. Libraries were prepared by immunoSEQ multiplex PCR; TCRdb keeps only in-frame clonotypes and omits some of them. V and J calls and clone size are as listed in that table; D and trimming were resolved from the DNA. Among approximately 230,000 clones listed, more than 70% were seen once. Enrollment of patients from Seattle took place during active infection, with longitudinal follow-up. V was cut by 0 bases and J by 2 bases, with 13 bases left in between. The CDR3 has 16 residues. Germline-derived CDR1 and CDR2 are MNHNS and SASEGT.

What was sequenced was peripheral blood. The rearrangement uses TRBV6-1 and TRBJ2-5; D call uncertain. This receptor was obtained from a woman aged 30 to 39 with COVID-19, enrolled during active disease. This CDR3 is CASSEAWRSLQETQYF. The CDR3 DNA is TGTGCCAGCAGTGAAGCTTGGCGGAGCTTACAAGAGACCCAGTACTTC.